This entry lists 20 T cell receptor beta chains sequenced from one sample in a study of blood T cell repertoires in COVID-19. Repertoires were generated with immunoSEQ multiplex PCR, while TCRdb's copy carries only in-frame clones and drops some. The data contain around 180,000 clones, about 88% of them singletons. Sequencing used peripheral blood. These receptors came from a man aged 60 to 69 with acute or convalescent COVID-19.

The chain joins TRBV6-1 to TRBJ1-1, with 9 bases aligning to TRBD1. J was trimmed by 10 bases and V by 0 bases; bases with no gene match: 3. CDR1 is MNHNS, CDR2 SASEGT, per germline. CDR3 size: 13 residues. The CDR3 sequence: CASSEAQTGGAFF. The CDR3 DNA reads TGTGCCAGCAGTGAAGCTCAGACAGGGGGAGCTTTCTTT.

V and J are TRBV5-6 and TRBJ2-7; D possibly corresponds to TRBD1 (5 bases). Looked up from germline, CDR1 is SGHDT and CDR2 is YYEEEE. V gave up 0 bases and J gave up 6 bases, with 16 bases separating them. The CDR3 has 15 amino acids. CDR3 sequence (DNA): TGTGCCAGCAGCTTGGGGTCAGGGTTCTTAGGCGAGCAGTACTTC. Translated: CASSLGSGFLGEQYF. Variable domain in full (rest from reference TRBV5-6 and TRBJ2-7): DAGVTQSPTHLIKTRGQQVTLRCSPKSGHDTVSWYQQALGQGPQFIFQYYEEEERQRGNFPDRFSGHQFPNYSSELNVNALLLGDSALYLCASSLGSGFLGEQYFGPGTRLTVT.

The chain carries TRBV19 and TRBJ1-2; 7 nucleotides match TRBD1. V lost 6 bases, J lost 8 bases, and 12 bases stayed unmatched. This CDR3 is built from 14 residues. Germline V gene lookup returns CDR1 LNHDA and CDR2 SQIVND (reference sequence). The CDR3 protein is CASSPRRQGGGYTF. CDR3 coding DNA: TGTGCCAGTAGCCCTCGAAGACAGGGAGGCGGCTACACCTTC.

The rearrangement links TRBV6-6 to TRBJ1-2; no reliable D call. Germline-derived CDR1 and CDR2 are MNHNY and SVGAGI (reference sequence). V lost 7 bases and J lost 4, with 13 bases in between. The CDR3 has 13 residues. CDR3 nucleotides: TGTGCCAGCAACATACAGTTCCTCTATGGCTACACCTTC. It is translated as CASNIQFLYGYTF.

The rearrangement links TRBV6-5 to TRBJ1-5, with TRBD1 matching over 7 bases. Germline loops: CDR1 MNHEY, CDR2 SVGAGI. The J segment lost 4 bases and the V segment lost 5 bases, leaving 5 bases of the junction unmatched. The CDR3 length is 14 residues. CDR3 nucleotide sequence: TGTGCCAGCAGTCGGGGACAGCGGAATCAGCCCCAGCATTTT. Encoded protein: CASSRGQRNQPQHF.

The chain combines TRBV9 with TRBJ2-3; 10 bases are a match to TRBD2. CDR1 and CDR2 (germline): SGDLS, YYNGEE. The V gene end was trimmed by 0 bases and the J gene end by 6 bases; junction bases not matched to a gene: 7. The CDR3 loop spans 16 amino acids. The CDR3 reads CASSVGLAGERDTQYF. DNA of the CDR3: TGTGCCAGCAGCGTAGGGCTAGCGGGGGAAAGGGATACGCAGTATTTT. Complete variable domain (other parts from reference TRBV9 and TRBJ2-3): DSGVTQTPKHLITATGQRVTLRCSPRSGDLSVYWYQQSLDQGLQFLIQYYNGEERAKGNILERFSAQQFPDLHSELNLSSLELGDSALYFCASSVGLAGERDTQYFGPGTRLTVL.

This chain connects TRBV7-9 to TRBJ1-4; D not resolved. CDR1 is SEHNR, CDR2 FQNEAQ, per germline (reference sequence). The CDR3 length is 15 residues. The V end was cut by 1 base, the J end by 4 bases, with 10 bases between. The CDR3 nucleotides read TGTGCCAGCAGCTTAGTAGCCCGGGGTAATGAAAAACTGTTTTTT. As protein: CASSLVARGNEKLFF.

The rearrangement uses TRBV30 and TRBJ1-5, with a tentative D call TRBD1 (5 bases). Germline V gene sequence: CDR1 GTSNPN, CDR2 SVGIG (reference sequence). V was cut by 1 base and J by 4 bases, with 11 bases left in between. The CDR3 has 14 amino acids. CDR3 sequence (DNA): TGTGCCTGGAGTGCCGCAGGGCTAAATCAGCCCCAGCATTTT. It codes for CAWSAAGLNQPQHF.

This clone has just a few counts. The V call is TRBV7-9, the J call TRBJ2-7, with D perhaps TRBD1 (6 bases). Trimming stripped 7 bases from V and 6 bases from J, with 19 bases between. Germline V gives CDR1 SEHNR, CDR2 FQNEAQ (reference sequence). There are 14 residues in the CDR3. Here the CDR3 DNA reads TGTGCCAGCACCCTAGGGGCAGGGGACGGCGAGCAGTACTTC. Its protein product is CASTLGAGDGEQYF.

This chain connects TRBV5-1 to TRBJ2-5; D may be TRBD1 (6 bases). The CDR3 runs to 13 residues. The germline V and J ends were trimmed by 4 bases and 5 bases, with 12 bases remaining between them. Germline assignment: CDR1 SGHRS and CDR2 YFSETQ. In DNA form, the CDR3 reads TGCGCCAGCAGCCGTCGGGACACCGAGACCCAGTACTTC. This sequence encodes CASSRRDTETQYF.

This chain links TRBV7-3 with TRBJ2-3; 8 nucleotides match TRBD2. V dropped 5 bases and J dropped 4; count of bases not matched to a gene: 5. CDR3 size: 14 residues. The germline gives CDR1 SGHTA, CDR2 FQGTGA. CDR3 DNA sequence: TGTGCCAGCAGCCCCAGGGGACTAGCAGATACGCAGTATTTT. It encodes CASSPRGLADTQYF.

Comments on this clone: Different DNA sequences within this sample yield the same CDR3. The chain combines TRBV5-1 with TRBJ1-1; TRBD1 matches 8 bases. Germline V gives CDR1 SGHRS, CDR2 YFSETQ. V shed 4 bases, J shed 4 bases, and the junction held 6 bases outside the gene matches. The CDR3 has 14 residues. The CDR3 reads CASSPGQGGTEAFF. In nucleotides, the CDR3 is TGCGCCAGCAGCCCCGGACAGGGAGGCACTGAAGCTTTCTTT.

This sequence joins TRBV7-9 and TRBJ1-1; 8 positions match TRBD1. The CDR3 has 14 amino acids. The germline V gene has CDR1 SEHNR and CDR2 FQNEAQ (reference sequence). The V and J ends lost 1 base and 4 bases, in that order; junction bases with no gene match: 2. This CDR3 reads CASSLGTGTTEAFF. CDR3 sequence (DNA): TGTGCCAGCAGCTTAGGGACAGGGACCACTGAAGCTTTCTTT.

This clone appeared a single time. This chain joins TRBV30 and TRBJ1-2; 8 nucleotides align to TRBD1. V dropped 8 bases and J dropped 8; count of bases not matched to a gene: 10. Germline CDR1 reads GTSNPN; CDR2 reads SVGIG (reference sequence). This CDR3 spans 12 amino acids. The CDR3 here is CALNDRGYGYTF. The CDR3 DNA follows: TGTGCCCTTAATGACAGGGGTTACGGCTACACCTTC.

V is TRBV29-1 and J is TRBJ2-1; 11 bases agree with TRBD1. V shed 0 bases and J 2 bases; nucleotides not matched to a gene: 6. The CDR3 covers 17 residues. Germline V gene lookup returns CDR1 SQVTM and CDR2 ANQGSEA. The CDR3 nucleotides read TGCAGCGTTGAAGACCTACCGGGACAGGGGGCCTACAATGAGCAGTTCTTC. Amino acid sequence: CSVEDLPGQGAYNEQFF.

This chain connects TRBV18 to TRBJ2-7; the D is unclear. This CDR3 is 14 amino acids long. The V end was cut by 3 bases, the J end by 2 bases, with 11 bases between. Per the germline V gene, CDR1 is KGHSH and CDR2 is LQKENI. The CDR3 DNA is TGTGCCAGCTCACCCGTTCAGTTCACCTACGAGCAGTACTTC. This sequence encodes CASSPVQFTYEQYF.

The V gene is TRBV30, the J gene TRBJ1-3, with 8 positions matching TRBD1. Germline V lookup: CDR1 GTSNPN, CDR2 SVGIG (reference sequence). The CDR3 contains 14 residues. V shed 6 bases and J 2 bases; nucleotides not matched to a gene: 6. In nucleotides, the CDR3 is TGTGCCTGTGACAGGGGAACAGCTGGAAACACCATATATTTT. Amino acids: CACDRGTAGNTIYF.

This chain connects TRBV15 to TRBJ1-5, with a weak D call TRBD1 (5 bases). Germline CDR1 LNHNV, CDR2 YYDKDF (reference sequence). The CDR3 totals 14 residues. Trimming shortened V by 4 bases and J by 3 bases, and 10 bases separated the two germline ends. CDR3 amino acids: CATSKAGLNQPQHF. The CDR3 DNA follows: TGTGCCACCAGCAAGGCAGGGCTCAATCAGCCCCAGCATTTT.

CDR3 protein: CAWSVSAGGEQYF. The CDR3 region has the DNA TGTGCCTGGAGTGTATCAGCGGGAGGGGAGCAGTACTTC. This chain connects TRBV30 to TRBJ2-7; 10 bases align to TRBD2. Germline lookup yields CDR1 GTSNPN and CDR2 SVGIG (reference sequence). This CDR3 is 13 amino acids long. With V trimmed by 0 bases and J by 7 bases, 3 bases remained unmatched.

The chain uses TRBV27 and TRBJ1-1, with 11 positions matching TRBD1. The CDR3 is 16 residues long. Germline lookup yields CDR1 MNHEY and CDR2 SMNVEV (reference sequence). V was pared by 4 bases and J by 3 bases, with 7 bases of the junction left unmatched. CDR3 coding DNA: TGTGCCAGCAGTTCGGACAGGGGGCTGCTGGACACTGAAGCTTTCTTT. Amino acids: CASSSDRGLLDTEAFF.